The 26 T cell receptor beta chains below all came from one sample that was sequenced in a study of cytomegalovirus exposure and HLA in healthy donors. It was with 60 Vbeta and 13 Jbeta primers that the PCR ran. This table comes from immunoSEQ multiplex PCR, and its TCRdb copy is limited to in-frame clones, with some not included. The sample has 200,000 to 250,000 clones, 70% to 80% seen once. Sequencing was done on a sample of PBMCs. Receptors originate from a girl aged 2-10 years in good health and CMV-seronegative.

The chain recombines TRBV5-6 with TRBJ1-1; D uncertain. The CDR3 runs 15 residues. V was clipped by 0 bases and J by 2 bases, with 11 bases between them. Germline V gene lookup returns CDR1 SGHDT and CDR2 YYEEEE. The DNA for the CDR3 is TGTGCCAGCAGCTTGGCGCCAGGAACCAACACTGAAGCTTTCTTT. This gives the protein CASSLAPGTNTEAFF. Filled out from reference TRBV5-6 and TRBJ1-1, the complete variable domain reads DAGVTQSPTHLIKTRGQQVTLRCSPKSGHDTVSWYQQALGQGPQFIFQYYEEEERQRGNFPDRFSGHQFPNYSSELNVNALLLGDSALYLCASSLAPGTNTEAFFGQGTRLTVV.

The CDR3 DNA reads as TGTGCCAGCGAGTCCTCGATCTCTGGAAACACCATATATTTT. Residues: CASESSISGNTIYF. This chain joins TRBV9 and TRBJ1-3, with unresolved D. The CDR3 runs 14 residues. From germline, CDR1 is SGDLS and CDR2 YYNGEE. Deletions cut 7 bases from V and 0 bases from J, with 11 bases between.

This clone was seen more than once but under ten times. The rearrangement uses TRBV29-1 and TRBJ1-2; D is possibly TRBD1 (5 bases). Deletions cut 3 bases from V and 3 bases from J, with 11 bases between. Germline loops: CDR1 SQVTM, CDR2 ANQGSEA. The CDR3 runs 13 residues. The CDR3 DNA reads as TGCAGCGTTGACCCCCCAGGGTACTATGGCTACACCTTC. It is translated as CSVDPPGYYGYTF.

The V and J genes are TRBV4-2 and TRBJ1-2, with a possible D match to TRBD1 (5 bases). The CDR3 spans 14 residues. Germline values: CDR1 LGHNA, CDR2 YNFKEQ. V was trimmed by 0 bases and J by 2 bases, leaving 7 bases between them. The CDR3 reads CASSQDTGNYGYTF. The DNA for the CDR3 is TGTGCCAGCAGCCAAGATACAGGAAACTATGGCTACACCTTC.

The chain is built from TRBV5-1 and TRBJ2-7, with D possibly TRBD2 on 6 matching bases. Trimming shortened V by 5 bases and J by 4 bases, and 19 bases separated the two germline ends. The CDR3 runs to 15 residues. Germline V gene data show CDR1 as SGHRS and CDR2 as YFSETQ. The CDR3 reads CASSAGRGLFYEQYF. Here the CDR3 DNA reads TGCGCCAGCAGTGCCGGGCGGGGCCTTTTTTACGAGCAGTACTTC.

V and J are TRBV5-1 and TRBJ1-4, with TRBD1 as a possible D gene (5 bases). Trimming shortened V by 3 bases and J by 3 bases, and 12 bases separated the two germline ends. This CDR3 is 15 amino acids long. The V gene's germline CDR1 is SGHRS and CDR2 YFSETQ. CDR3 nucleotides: TGCGCCAGCAGCTCCCAGGGTTTGGCTAATGAAAAACTGTTTTTT. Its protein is CASSSQGLANEKLFF.

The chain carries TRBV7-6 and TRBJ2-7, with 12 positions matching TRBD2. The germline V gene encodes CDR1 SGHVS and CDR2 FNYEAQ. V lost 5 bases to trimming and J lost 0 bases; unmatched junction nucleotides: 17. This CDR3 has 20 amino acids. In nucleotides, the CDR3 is TGTGCCAGCAGCAATGTCCTATCTAGCGGGGGGGCGCCGTTCTCCTACGAGCAGTACTTC. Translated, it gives CASSNVLSSGGAPFSYEQYF.

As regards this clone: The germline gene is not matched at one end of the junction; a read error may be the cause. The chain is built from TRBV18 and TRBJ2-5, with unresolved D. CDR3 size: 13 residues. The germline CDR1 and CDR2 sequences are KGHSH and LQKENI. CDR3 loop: CASSPWREEAQYF. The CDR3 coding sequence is TGTGCCAGCTCACCCTGGAGAGAAGAGGCCCAGTACTTC.

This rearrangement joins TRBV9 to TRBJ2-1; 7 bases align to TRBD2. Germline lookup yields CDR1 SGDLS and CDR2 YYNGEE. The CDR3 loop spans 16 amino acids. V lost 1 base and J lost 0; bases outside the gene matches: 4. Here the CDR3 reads CASSVTSVSSYNEQFF. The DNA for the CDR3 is TGTGCCAGCAGCGTAACTAGCGTGAGCTCCTACAATGAGCAGTTCTTC.

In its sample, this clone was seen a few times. CDR3 residues: CASSPWIIGGHNEQFF. CDR3 sequence (DNA): TGTGCCAGCAGCCCCTGGATCATCGGGGGTCACAATGAGCAGTTCTTC. This chain links TRBV7-2 with TRBJ2-1, with D perhaps TRBD2 (6 bases). V lost 5 bases and J 5 bases, leaving 19 bases between the germline ends. CDR1 and CDR2 from the germline V gene are SGHTA and FQGNSA. The CDR3 sequence is 16 residues long.

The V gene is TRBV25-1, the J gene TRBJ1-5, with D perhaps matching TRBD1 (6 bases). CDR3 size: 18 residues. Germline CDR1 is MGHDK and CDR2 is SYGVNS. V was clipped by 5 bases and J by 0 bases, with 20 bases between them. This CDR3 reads CASSLTNPGHYSNQPQHF. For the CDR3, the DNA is TGTGCCAGCAGTCTAACTAATCCGGGACATTATAGCAATCAGCCCCAGCATTTT.

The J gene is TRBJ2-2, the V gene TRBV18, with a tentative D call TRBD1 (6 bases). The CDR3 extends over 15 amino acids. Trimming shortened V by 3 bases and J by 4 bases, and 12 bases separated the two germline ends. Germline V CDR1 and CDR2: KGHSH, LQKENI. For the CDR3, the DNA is TGTGCCAGCTCACCCGGCCAGGGGTCCACCGGGGAGCTGTTTTTT. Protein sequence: CASSPGQGSTGELFF.

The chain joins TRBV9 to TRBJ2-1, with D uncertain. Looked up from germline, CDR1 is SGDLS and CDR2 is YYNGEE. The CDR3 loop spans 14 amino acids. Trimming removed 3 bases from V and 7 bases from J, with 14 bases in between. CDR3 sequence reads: CASSARLRNNEQFF. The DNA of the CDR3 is TGTGCCAGCAGCGCCCGACTGAGGAATAATGAGCAGTTCTTC. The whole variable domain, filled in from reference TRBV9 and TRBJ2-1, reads DSGVTQTPKHLITATGQRVTLRCSPRSGDLSVYWYQQSLDQGLQFLIQYYNGEERAKGNILERFSAQQFPDLHSELNLSSLELGDSALYFCASSARLRNNEQFFGPGTRLTVL.

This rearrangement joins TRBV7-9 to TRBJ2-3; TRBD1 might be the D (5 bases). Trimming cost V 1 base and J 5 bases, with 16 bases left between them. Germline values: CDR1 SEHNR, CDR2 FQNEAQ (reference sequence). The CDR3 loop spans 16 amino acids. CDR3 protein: CASSLGASRARDTQYF. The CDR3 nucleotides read TGTGCCAGCAGCTTAGGGGCGTCCAGGGCAAGAGATACGCAGTATTTT.

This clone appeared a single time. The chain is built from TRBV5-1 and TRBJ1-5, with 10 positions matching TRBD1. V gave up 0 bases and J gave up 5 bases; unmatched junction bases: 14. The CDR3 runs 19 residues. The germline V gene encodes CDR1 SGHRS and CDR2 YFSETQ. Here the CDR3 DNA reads TGCGCCAGCAGCTTGGGGGGCCGCACACTAGACAGGGGGCATCAGCCCCAGCATTTT. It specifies CASSLGGRTLDRGHQPQHF.

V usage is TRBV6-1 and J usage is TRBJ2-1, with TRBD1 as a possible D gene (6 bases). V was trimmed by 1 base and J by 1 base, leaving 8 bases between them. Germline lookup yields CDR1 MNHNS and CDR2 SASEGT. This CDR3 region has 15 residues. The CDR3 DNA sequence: TGTGCCAGCAGTGAAGTCCAGGGGTCCTACAATGAGCAGTTCTTC. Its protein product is CASSEVQGSYNEQFF.

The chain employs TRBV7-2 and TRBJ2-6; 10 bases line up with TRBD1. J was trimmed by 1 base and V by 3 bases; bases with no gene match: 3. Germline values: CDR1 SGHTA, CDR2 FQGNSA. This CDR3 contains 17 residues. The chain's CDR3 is CASSLSDRGSGANVLTF. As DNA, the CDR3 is TGTGCCAGCAGCTTGTCGGACAGGGGGTCTGGGGCCAACGTCCTGACTTTC.

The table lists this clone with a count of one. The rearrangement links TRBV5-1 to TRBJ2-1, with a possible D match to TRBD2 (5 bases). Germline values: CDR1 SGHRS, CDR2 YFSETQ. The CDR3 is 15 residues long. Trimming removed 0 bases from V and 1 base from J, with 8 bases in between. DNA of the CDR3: TGCGCCAGCAGCTTGGTTAGGGAGTCCTACAATGAGCAGTTCTTC. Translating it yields CASSLVRESYNEQFF.

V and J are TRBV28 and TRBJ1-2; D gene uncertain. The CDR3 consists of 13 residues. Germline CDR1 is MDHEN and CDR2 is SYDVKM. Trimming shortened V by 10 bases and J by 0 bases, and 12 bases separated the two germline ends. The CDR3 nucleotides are TGTGCCATTAGACGGAGAGCTAACTATGGCTACACCTTC. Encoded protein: CAIRRRANYGYTF.

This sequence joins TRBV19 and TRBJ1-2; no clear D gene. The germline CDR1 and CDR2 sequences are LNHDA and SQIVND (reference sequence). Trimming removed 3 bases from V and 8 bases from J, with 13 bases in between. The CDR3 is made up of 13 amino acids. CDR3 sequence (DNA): TGTGCCAGTAGTATTCAGACTGGGAGGGGCTACACCTTC. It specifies CASSIQTGRGYTF.

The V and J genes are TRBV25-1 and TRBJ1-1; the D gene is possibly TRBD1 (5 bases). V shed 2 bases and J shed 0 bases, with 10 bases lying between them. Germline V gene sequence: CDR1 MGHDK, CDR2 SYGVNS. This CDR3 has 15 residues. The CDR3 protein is CASSEKGHLNTEAFF. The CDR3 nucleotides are TGTGCCAGCAGTGAAAAAGGACATTTGAACACTGAAGCTTTCTTT.

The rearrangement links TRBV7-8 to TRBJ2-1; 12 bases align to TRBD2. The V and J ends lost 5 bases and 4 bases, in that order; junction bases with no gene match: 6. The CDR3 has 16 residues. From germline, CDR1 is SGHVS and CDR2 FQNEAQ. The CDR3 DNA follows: TGTGCCAGCAGCCCCCTAGCGGGAGGGCTTTACAATGAGCAGTTCTTC. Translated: CASSPLAGGLYNEQFF.

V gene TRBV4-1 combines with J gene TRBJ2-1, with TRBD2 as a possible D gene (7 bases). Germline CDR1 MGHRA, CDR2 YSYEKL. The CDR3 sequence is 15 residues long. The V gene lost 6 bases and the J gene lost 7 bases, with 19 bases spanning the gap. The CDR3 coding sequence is TGCGCCAGCAGTCGTATCAAGGGGGGGGCGAATGAGCAGTTCTTC. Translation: CASSRIKGGANEQFF.

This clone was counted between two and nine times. CDR3 sequence reads: CASGGWTSFPNEQFF. CDR3 DNA sequence: TGTGCCAGCGGCGGTTGGACTAGCTTCCCCAATGAGCAGTTCTTC. The genes are TRBV27 and TRBJ2-1; 8 bases fit TRBD2. V was pared by 8 bases and J by 6 bases, with 12 bases of the junction left unmatched. From germline, CDR1 is MNHEY and CDR2 SMNVEV (reference sequence). This CDR3 spans 15 amino acids.

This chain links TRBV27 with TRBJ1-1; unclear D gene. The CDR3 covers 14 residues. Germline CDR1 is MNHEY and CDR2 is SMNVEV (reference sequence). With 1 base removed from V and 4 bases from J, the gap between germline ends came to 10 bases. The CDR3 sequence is CASSLFPVITEAFF. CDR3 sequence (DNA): TGTGCCAGCAGTTTATTTCCGGTGATCACTGAAGCTTTCTTT.

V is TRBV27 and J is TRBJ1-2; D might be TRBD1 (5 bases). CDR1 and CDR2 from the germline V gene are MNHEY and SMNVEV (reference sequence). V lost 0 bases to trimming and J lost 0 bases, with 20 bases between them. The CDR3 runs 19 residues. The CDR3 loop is CASSLSGWVRGTPNYGYTF. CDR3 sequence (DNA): TGTGCCAGCAGTTTATCAGGCTGGGTTAGGGGCACCCCTAACTATGGCTACACCTTC.